Presented here are 13 T cell receptor beta chains from one specimen sequenced in a study of OX40 agonist ivuxolimab in advanced cancers. Profiling relied on immunoSEQ multiplex PCR, and the TCRdb table lists in-frame clones only, not all of them. Counted here are tens of thousands of clones, around 84% occurring once; the ten biggest clones make up around 13%. The input for sequencing was CD4+ or CD8+ T cells sorted from blood, taken in a trial of the OX40 agonist ivuxolimab. The receptors were sampled from an adult with an advanced solid tumor such as melanoma, head and neck, liver or kidney cancer.

This rearrangement joins TRBV5-1 to TRBJ2-7; TRBD2 agrees at 8 bases. The CDR3 contains 15 residues. The V gene's germline CDR1 is SGHRS and CDR2 YFSETQ. J was trimmed by 4 bases and V by 4 bases; bases with no gene match: 10. Here the CDR3 reads CASSRSGSQLYEQYF. The CDR3 DNA is TGCGCCAGCAGCCGGAGCGGGAGTCAACTGTACGAGCAGTACTTC.

The chain couples TRBV9 to TRBJ2-7; D unresolved. The CDR3 covers 14 residues. Trimming took 0 bases from V and 1 from J, leaving 8 bases between them. CDR1 is SGDLS, CDR2 YYNGEE, per germline. CDR3 protein: CASSVDPESYEQYF. In DNA, the CDR3 is TGTGCCAGCAGCGTAGATCCGGAATCCTACGAGCAGTACTTC.

This clone was seen only a few times. This chain uses TRBV27 with TRBJ1-2; TRBD1 matches at 8 bases. Trimming at V came to 8 bases and at J to 8 bases, leaving 10 bases not matched to a gene. CDR3 length: 13 residues. The germline V gene has CDR1 MNHEY and CDR2 SMNVEV (reference sequence). CDR3 sequence: CASAPVDRAGYTF. The CDR3 DNA reads as TGTGCCAGCGCCCCCGTGGACAGGGCCGGCTACACCTTC.

The rearrangement joins TRBV6-1 to TRBJ2-5; D may be TRBD2 (5 bases). The CDR3 totals 11 residues. V was pared by 3 bases and J by 7 bases, with 6 bases between. From germline, CDR1 is MNHNS and CDR2 SASEGT. The DNA of the CDR3 is TGTGCCAGCAGTGACGGAGGGACCCAGTACTTC. This codes for CASSDGGTQYF.

This sequence joins TRBV5-1 and TRBJ2-3; 10 positions match TRBD2. J was trimmed by 5 bases and V by 0 bases; bases with no gene match: 12. The CDR3 consists of 18 residues. Per the germline V gene, CDR1 is SGHRS and CDR2 is YFSETQ. CDR3 in DNA: TGCGCCAGCAGCTTGGCGGGGGCTAGCGGGGGTGGTAGAGATACGCAGTATTTT. Translating it yields CASSLAGASGGGRDTQYF.

CDR3 sequence (DNA): TGTGCCAGCAGTCCGGGACTAGCGGGAGGGGAGACCCAGTACTTC. It encodes CASSPGLAGGETQYF. The genes are TRBV6-1 and TRBJ2-5; 16 bases line up with TRBD2. After removal of 5 bases from V and 5 bases from J, the junction contained 2 bases not matched to a gene. The germline gives CDR1 MNHNS, CDR2 SASEGT. The CDR3 totals 15 residues.

The chain joins TRBV10-2 to TRBJ2-3, with TRBD2 matching over 9 bases. Trimming at V came to 4 bases and at J to 2 bases, leaving 4 bases not matched to a gene. This CDR3 comprises 15 residues. Germline values: CDR1 WSHSY, CDR2 SAAADI. CDR3 in amino acids: CASSGSGGPTDTQYF. DNA of the CDR3: TGCGCCAGCAGTGGTAGCGGGGGCCCCACAGATACGCAGTATTTT.

This chain connects TRBV6-6 to TRBJ2-4; TRBD1 might be the D (5 bases). Germline V gene sequence: CDR1 MNHNY, CDR2 SVGAGI (reference sequence). Trimming shortened V by 5 bases and J by 0 bases, and 8 bases separated the two germline ends. The CDR3 is 14 amino acids. In DNA, the CDR3 is TGTGCCAGCAGTCAGGGATTAGCCAAAAACATTCAGTACTTC. Translating gives CASSQGLAKNIQYF.

The chain links TRBV7-8 to TRBJ1-5, with D unclear. This CDR3 contains 16 residues. In germline, CDR1 is SGHVS, CDR2 FQNEAQ. V gave up 5 bases and J gave up 3 bases, with 17 bases separating them. The CDR3 DNA sequence: TGTGCCAGCAGCACTATGGATCGGGCCACCAATCAGCCCCAGCATTTT. Encoded protein: CASSTMDRATNQPQHF.

The rearrangement uses TRBV6-4 and TRBJ2-5, with TRBD1 identical over 7 bases. The junction had 2 bases not matched to a gene; V was cut back by 6 bases and J by 1 base. Looked up from germline, CDR1 is MRHNA and CDR2 is SNTAGT. This CDR3 contains 13 residues. In DNA, the CDR3 is TGTGCCAGCAGCAGGGACAGCCAAGAGACCCAGTACTTC. It is translated as CASSRDSQETQYF.

The chain links TRBV19 to TRBJ1-1; possible D gene TRBD1, 6 bases. Germline-derived CDR1 and CDR2 are LNHDA and SQIVND (reference sequence). The V gene lost 8 bases and the J gene lost 0 bases, with 13 bases spanning the gap. The CDR3 spans 14 residues. DNA of the CDR3: TGTGCCAGTCGCCTGGGGGGCGTGAACACTGAAGCTTTCTTT. Translation gives CASRLGGVNTEAFF.

This clone was counted only a few times. V is TRBV18 and J is TRBJ1-5; 8 nucleotides align to TRBD1. With V trimmed by 8 bases and J by 5 bases, 11 bases remained unmatched. Germline V gene lookup returns CDR1 KGHSH and CDR2 LQKENI. The CDR3 extends over 15 amino acids. The CDR3: CASRPPGGWDQPQHF. DNA for the CDR3: TGTGCCAGCCGTCCTCCAGGGGGCTGGGATCAGCCCCAGCATTTT.

V usage is TRBV5-1 and J usage is TRBJ2-1; TRBD2 aligns across 8 bases. Unmatched junction bases numbered 12, after V lost 4 bases and J lost 6 bases. Germline lookup yields CDR1 SGHRS and CDR2 YFSETQ. This CDR3 is built from 16 residues. This CDR3 reads CASSVVPGLDINEQFF. The CDR3 region has the DNA TGCGCCAGCAGCGTAGTTCCGGGACTAGATATCAATGAGCAGTTCTTC.